Following are 29 T cell receptor beta chains from one sample sequenced in a study of T-cell memory formation after mild COVID-19. TCRdb reprocessed the 5' RACE reads via MiXCR and lists one record per CDR3 protein. In the table there are more than 80,000 distinct CDR3 sequences, about a sixth of which are singletons. Input material: PBMCs or a T cell subset sorted from them (not recorded which). These receptors all come from an adult woman who had mild COVID-19 (a few samples of this study predate the infection). Cell type and time point are not known.

This chain uses TRBV11-2 with TRBJ2-7; D is unresolved. The length of the CDR3 is 11 residues. The germline V gene has CDR1 SGHAT and CDR2 FQNNGV. V was clipped by 1 base and J by 12 bases, with 10 bases between them. The CDR3 region is CASSLGGWPYF. In DNA form, the CDR3 reads TGTGCCAGCAGCTTAGGTGGATGGCCGTACTTC.

The chain has TRBV20-1 and TRBJ1-5, with D hard to call. The V and J ends lost 5 bases and 3 bases respectively, with 17 bases between them. Germline V gene lookup returns CDR1 DFQATT and CDR2 SNEGSKA (reference sequence). The CDR3 spans 15 residues. Written as DNA, the CDR3 is TGCAGTGCTCATCCTGGACCTCTCTCCAATCAGCCCCAGCATTTT. Amino acids: CSAHPGPLSNQPQHF.

This clonotype was seen more than once but under ten times. J is TRBJ2-5 and V is TRBV5-4; 9 nucleotides align to TRBD2. Germline CDR1 and CDR2: SGHNT and YYREEE (reference sequence). This CDR3 has 17 amino acids. With 4 bases clipped from V and 1 base from J, the junction kept 11 bases outside the gene matches. The DNA of the CDR3 is TGTGCCAGCAGCGGTTCGTCCGGGACTAGCAGCCAAGAGACCCAGTACTTC. This sequence encodes CASSGSSGTSSQETQYF.

In this sample, this clonotype turned up a few times. CDR3 loop: CASSSTPFYEQYF. The CDR3 DNA sequence: TGTGCCAGCAGTTCAACCCCCTTCTACGAGCAGTACTTC. This chain connects TRBV12-3 or TRBV12-4 to TRBJ2-7; D unresolved. This CDR3 is 13 amino acids long. The V end was cut by 4 bases, the J end by 3 bases, with 10 bases between.

This clonotype has at least ten counts. The junction shows a germline mismatch at one end, possibly a read error. The V and J genes are TRBV12-3 or TRBV12-4 and TRBJ2-7; D remains ambiguous. CDR3 size: 11 residues. CDR3 nucleotides: TGCGCCAGCAGCTCTTCCTACGAGCAGTACTTC. Protein sequence: CASSSSYEQYF.

V usage is TRBV7-7 and J usage is TRBJ2-3; 7 bases line up with TRBD2. The CDR3 has 14 residues. J was trimmed by 3 bases and V by 2 bases; bases with no gene match: 2. The germline gives CDR1 SSHAT, CDR2 FNYEAQ (reference sequence). The CDR3: CASSLLGGTDTQYF. CDR3 nucleotide sequence: TGTGCCAGCAGCTTACTGGGGGGGACAGATACGCAGTATTTT. Full variable domain (rest looked up from reference TRBV7-7 and TRBJ2-3): GAGVSQSPRYKVTKRGQDVTLRCDPISSHATLYWYQQALGQGPEFLTYFNYEAQPDKSGLPSDRFSAERPEGSISTLTIQRTEQRDSAMYRCASSLLGGTDTQYFGPGTRLTVL.

This rearrangement joins TRBV20-1 to TRBJ2-7, with 14 bases aligning to TRBD2. The CDR3 extends over 15 amino acids. The junction had 7 bases not matched to a gene; V was cut back by 6 bases and J by 3 bases. Germline V gives CDR1 DFQATT, CDR2 SNEGSKA (reference sequence). This CDR3 is CSARTSGRWGYEQYF. CDR3 nucleotide sequence: TGCAGTGCCAGGACTAGCGGGAGGTGGGGCTACGAGCAGTACTTC.

This clonotype showed up just a few times. This chain uses TRBV11-2 with TRBJ2-1; 7 bases line up with TRBD2. The junction had 11 bases not matched to a gene; V was cut back by 5 bases and J by 1 base. The CDR3 sequence is 17 residues long. CDR1 is SGHAT and CDR2 is FQNNGV in the germline V gene. The DNA for the CDR3 is TGTGCCAGCAGCCCCTCCGGGGCGGGGGTGTCCTACAATGAGCAGTTCTTC. The encoded protein is CASSPSGAGVSYNEQFF. The full variable domain, rest sourced from reference TRBV11-2 and TRBJ2-1, is EAGVAQSPRYKIIEKRQSVAFWCNPISGHATLYWYQQILGQGPKLLIQFQNNGVVDDSQLPKDRFSAERLKGVDSTLKIQPAKLEDSAVYLCASSPSGAGVSYNEQFFGPGTRLTVL.

This clonotype has more than one count but fewer than ten. The chain recombines TRBV7-9 with TRBJ2-3; D not resolved. The CDR3 loop spans 15 amino acids. Germline V gene sequence: CDR1 SEHNR, CDR2 FQNEAQ (reference sequence). V was cut by 8 bases and J by 0 bases, with 15 bases left in between. The CDR3 here is CASALILGSTDTQYF. For the CDR3, the DNA is TGTGCCAGCGCGCTGATTTTGGGAAGCACAGATACGCAGTATTTT.

CDR3 nucleotides: TGTGCCAGCAGTCGGGAGTCCTACAATGAGCAGTTCTTC. Translation gives CASSRESYNEQFF. The rearrangement links TRBV14 to TRBJ2-1; D may be TRBD2 (6 bases). The CDR3 has 13 amino acids. Trimming shortened V by 6 bases and J by 1 base, and 7 bases separated the two germline ends. The germline V gene has CDR1 SGHDN and CDR2 FVKESK.

This clonotype occurred a few times. Written as DNA, the CDR3 is TGTGCCAGCAGTGACCCCCGGACGTATAGCACAGATACGCAGTATTTT. Encoded protein: CASSDPRTYSTDTQYF. The V gene is TRBV2, the J gene TRBJ2-3; D call uncertain. CDR3 size: 16 residues. Trimming left V 3 bases short and J 0 bases short, with 13 bases between. The germline V gene has CDR1 SNHLY and CDR2 FYNNEI. Full variable domain (outside the CDR3, taken from reference TRBV2 and TRBJ2-3): EPEVTQTPSHQVTQMGQEVILRCVPISNHLYFYWYRQILGQKVEFLVSFYNNEISEKSEIFDDQFSVERPDGSNFTLKIRSTKLEDSAMYFCASSDPRTYSTDTQYFGPGTRLTVL.

The chain combines TRBV6-5 with TRBJ2-3; D unresolved. Trimming left V 5 bases short and J 13 bases short, with 16 bases between. CDR3 length: 12 amino acids. Germline V CDR1 and CDR2: MNHEY, SVGAGI. The CDR3 bases are TGTGCCAGCAGTAAGGAGATCGGGTTGGAGTATTTT. Amino acids: CASSKEIGLEYF.

The gene calls are TRBV7-9 and TRBJ2-7; D perhaps matches TRBD2 (5 bases). The germline V gene encodes CDR1 SEHNR and CDR2 FQNEAQ (reference sequence). The CDR3 totals 19 residues. Trimming stripped 3 bases from V and 5 bases from J, with 29 bases between. This chain's CDR3 is CASSFFPQRPGILGHEQYF. CDR3 nucleotide sequence: TGTGCCAGCAGCTTTTTTCCCCAACGTCCGGGGATTTTAGGACACGAGCAGTACTTC. Full variable domain (missing parts from reference TRBV7-9 and TRBJ2-7): DTGVSQNPRHKITKRGQNVTFRCDPISEHNRLYWYRQTLGQGPEFLTYFQNEAQLEKSRLLSDRFSAERPKGSFSTLEIQRTEQGDSAMYLCASSFFPQRPGILGHEQYFGPGTRLTVT.

The genes are TRBV5-1 and TRBJ2-3, with a tentative D call TRBD1 (5 bases). This CDR3 comprises 13 residues. CDR1 and CDR2 (germline): SGHRS, YFSETQ. The V end was cut by 1 base, the J end by 7 bases, with 10 bases between. CDR3: CASSLYRGHTQYF. The CDR3 DNA reads as TGCGCCAGCAGCTTGTATAGGGGCCATACGCAGTATTTT.

The gene calls are TRBV27 and TRBJ1-1; D gene unclear. Germline V lookup: CDR1 MNHEY, CDR2 SMNVEV (reference sequence). Between the trimmed V and J ends, which lost 8 bases and 0 bases, there was a span of 10 bases. CDR3 length equals 13 residues. The CDR3, as DNA: TGTGCCAGCTACGCGTACATGAACACTGAAGCTTTCTTT. It encodes CASYAYMNTEAFF.

The rearrangement uses TRBV7-9 and TRBJ1-1; TRBD1 might be the D (5 bases). The CDR3 is 14 amino acids. Trimming removed 1 base from V and 4 bases from J, with 10 bases in between. Germline V gene sequence: CDR1 SEHNR, CDR2 FQNEAQ (reference sequence). The CDR3 DNA follows: TGTGCCAGCAGCTTAGGGGCAGGGACCACTGAAGCTTTCTTT. Translation gives CASSLGAGTTEAFF.

This clonotype was observed a handful of times. Here the CDR3 reads CASSQRSAESSYNEQFF. In nucleotides, the CDR3 is TGCGCCAGCAGCCAACGTAGTGCTGAGAGCTCCTACAATGAGCAGTTCTTC. V usage is TRBV4-1 and J usage is TRBJ2-1, with unresolved D. V was trimmed by 2 bases and J by 0 bases, leaving 14 bases between them. The CDR3 covers 17 residues. CDR1 and CDR2 from the germline V gene are MGHRA and YSYEKL.

The rearrangement uses TRBV6-2 or TRBV6-3 and TRBJ2-1, with TRBD2 as a possible D gene (5 bases). CDR3 size: 15 residues. The ends were cut back, 1 base at V and 8 bases at J, with 15 bases in the middle. Germline loops: CDR1 MNHEY, CDR2 SVGEGT. The DNA for the CDR3 is TGTGCCAGCAGTTACTTAGGACGTTTCGGGGATGAGCAGTTCTTC. Translated: CASSYLGRFGDEQFF.

This clonotype was observed a handful of times. This chain connects TRBV7-8 to TRBJ2-7; D call uncertain. Trimming took 5 bases from V and 1 from J, leaving 6 bases between them. From germline, CDR1 is SGHVS and CDR2 FQNEAQ. The CDR3 is 12 amino acids. The CDR3 is CASSPQSYEQYF. As DNA, the CDR3 is TGTGCCAGCAGCCCTCAATCCTACGAGCAGTACTTC.

Here the CDR3 reads CASSLGRTGGSPLHF. The CDR3 nucleotides are TGTGCCAGCAGCTTGGGGAGGACAGGGGGTTCACCCCTCCACTTT. The chain recombines TRBV5-6 with TRBJ1-6, with 10 positions matching TRBD1. CDR1 and CDR2 from the germline V gene are SGHDT and YYEEEE. The CDR3 length is 15 residues. V trimming: 0 bases; J trimming: 9 bases; junction bases outside the gene matches: 3.

The J gene is TRBJ2-2, the V gene TRBV7-6; 9 nucleotides align to TRBD1. V shed 5 bases and J 1 base; nucleotides not matched to a gene: 5. Germline loops: CDR1 SGHVS, CDR2 FNYEAQ. The CDR3 is 16 amino acids. The CDR3, as DNA: TGTGCCAGCAGCCTCGGACAGGGGCAGAACACCGGGGAGCTGTTTTTT. It translates to CASSLGQGQNTGELFF.

CDR3 protein: CASSLDEGNTGELFF. The DNA of the CDR3 is TGCGCCAGCAGCTTGGATGAGGGAAACACCGGGGAGCTGTTTTTT. This rearrangement joins TRBV5-1 to TRBJ2-2, with D maybe TRBD2 (5 bases). Germline loops: CDR1 SGHRS, CDR2 YFSETQ. The ends were cut back, 0 bases at V and 2 bases at J, with 8 bases in the middle. The CDR3 loop spans 15 amino acids. The variable domain in full, with the rest retrieved from reference TRBV5-1 and TRBJ2-2, is KAGVTQTPRYLIKTRGQQVTLSCSPISGHRSVSWYQQTPGQGLQFLFEYFSETQRNKGNFPGRFSGRQFSNSRSEMNVSTLELGDSALYLCASSLDEGNTGELFFGEGSRLTVL.

This clonotype turned up a few times. The rearrangement joins TRBV6-1 to TRBJ1-5; D possibly corresponds to TRBD1 (5 bases). V shed 3 bases and J shed 2 bases, with 11 bases lying between them. The CDR3 length is 15 residues. The V gene's germline CDR1 is MNHNS and CDR2 SASEGT. The CDR3 protein is CASSEGEGGNQPQHF. Written as DNA, the CDR3 is TGTGCCAGCAGTGAGGGGGAAGGAGGCAATCAGCCCCAGCATTTT.

The V and J genes are TRBV2 and TRBJ2-2; the D gene could be TRBD1 or TRBD2 (5 bases each). This CDR3 is 18 amino acids long. Germline CDR1 and CDR2: SNHLY and FYNNEI. Trimming removed 4 bases at V and 0 bases at J, with 18 bases between. The CDR3 spells CASSAYGAGWANTGELFF. DNA of the CDR3: TGTGCCAGCAGTGCCTACGGGGCAGGGTGGGCGAACACCGGGGAGCTGTTTTTT. Based on the CDR3 plus reference TRBV2 and TRBJ2-2, the full variable domain is EPEVTQTPSHQVTQMGQEVILRCVPISNHLYFYWYRQILGQKVEFLVSFYNNEISEKSEIFDDQFSVERPDGSNFTLKIRSTKLEDSAMYFCASSAYGAGWANTGELFFGEGSRLTVL.

This clonotype was seen more than once but under ten times. The V gene is TRBV15, the J gene TRBJ2-7, with 8 bases matching TRBD2. The CDR3 has 16 residues. Per the germline V gene, CDR1 is LNHNV and CDR2 is YYDKDF (reference sequence). J was trimmed by 2 bases and V by 1 base; bases with no gene match: 7. Written as DNA, the CDR3 is TGTGCCACCAGCAGAGGCAAGGCGGGGGGTCCCTACGAGCAGTACTTC. Amino acids: CATSRGKAGGPYEQYF.

The chain has TRBV7-9 and TRBJ1-4; D may be TRBD1 (6 bases). CDR1 and CDR2 (germline): SEHNR, FQNEAQ (reference sequence). V gave up 0 bases and J gave up 6 bases, with 14 bases separating them. This CDR3 spans 16 amino acids. CDR3 nucleotide sequence: TGTGCCAGCAGCTTAGCCGGACAGCAGGGATATGAAAAACTGTTTTTT. It translates to CASSLAGQQGYEKLFF.

This clonotype appeared many times. The CDR3 loop is CASSHRDGGSETQYF. CDR3 DNA sequence: TGTGCCAGCAGCCACCGGGACGGAGGGTCCGAGACCCAGTACTTC. The chain links TRBV4-2 to TRBJ2-5; D possibly corresponds to TRBD2 (6 bases). CDR1 is LGHNA and CDR2 is YNFKEQ in the germline V gene. The CDR3 sequence is 15 residues long. V lost 3 bases to trimming and J lost 5 bases, with 16 bases between them.

This clonotype was detected only a few times. The genes are TRBV7-9 and TRBJ2-1; D is possibly TRBD2 (7 bases). V dropped 5 bases and J dropped 6 bases, with 11 bases sitting between them. The germline V gene encodes CDR1 SEHNR and CDR2 FQNEAQ (reference sequence). The CDR3 runs to 13 residues. The CDR3 DNA follows: TGTGCCAGCAGCCCGGCGGGGGCCAATGAGCAGTTCTTC. Protein: CASSPAGANEQFF.

This clonotype was seen at least ten times. This rearrangement joins TRBV7-9 to TRBJ1-6, with no clear D. Trimming removed 0 bases at V and 7 bases at J, with 7 bases between. In germline, CDR1 is SEHNR, CDR2 FQNEAQ (reference sequence). This CDR3 has 14 residues. The CDR3, as DNA: TGTGCCAGCAGCTTAGCGCTATTCAATTCACCCCTCCACTTT. It is translated as CASSLALFNSPLHF.